This TCR beta chain was profiled in a study of CD8+CD57+ T cells in acquired aplastic anemia. Germline V gene sequence: CDR1 ENHRY, CDR2 SYGVKD. The CDR3 loop spans 15 amino acids. V lost 6 bases to trimming and J lost 0 bases, with 12 bases between them. Patients sequenced had flow cytometry evidence of CD8+CD57+ cell expansion. The study profiled TCR beta VDJ and CDR3 using genomic DNA as template. TCRdb ran MiXCR on the reads and lists one entry per CDR3 protein. Among around 210,000 distinct CDR3 sequences listed, around three fifths were seen once. This clonotype was observed a single time. The rearrangement uses TRBV10-3 and TRBJ1-5; D is uncertain. The origin of this receptor is a human donor with aplastic anemia. The source material was sorted CD4+, CD8+, or CD8+CD57+ T cells (not recorded which) from PBMCs. DNA of the CDR3: TGTGCCATCAGCGATGGGAGACTTAGCAATCAGCCCCAGCATTTT. Translated, it gives CAISDGRLSNQPQHF.